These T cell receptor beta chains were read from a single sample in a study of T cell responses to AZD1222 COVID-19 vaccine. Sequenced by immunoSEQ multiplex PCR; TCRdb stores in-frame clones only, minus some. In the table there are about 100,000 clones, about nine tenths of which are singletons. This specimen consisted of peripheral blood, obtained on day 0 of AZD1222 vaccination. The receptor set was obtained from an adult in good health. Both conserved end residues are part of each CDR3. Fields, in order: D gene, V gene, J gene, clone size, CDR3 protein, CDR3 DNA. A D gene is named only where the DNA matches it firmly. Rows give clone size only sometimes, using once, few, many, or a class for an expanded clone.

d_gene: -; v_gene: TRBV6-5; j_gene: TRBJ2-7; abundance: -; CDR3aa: CASSYGGEQYF; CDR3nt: TGTGCCAGCAGTTACGGCGGCGAGCAGTACTTC
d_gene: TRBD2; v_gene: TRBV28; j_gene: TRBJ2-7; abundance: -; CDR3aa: CASSSSGTSGSRNEQYF; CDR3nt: TGTGCCAGCAGTTCCTCCGGGACTAGCGGGAGCCGTAACGAGCAGTACTTC
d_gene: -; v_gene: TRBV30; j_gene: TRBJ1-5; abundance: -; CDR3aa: CAWSGYSNQPQHF; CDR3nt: TGTGCCTGGAGTGGGTATAGTAATCAGCCCCAGCATTTT
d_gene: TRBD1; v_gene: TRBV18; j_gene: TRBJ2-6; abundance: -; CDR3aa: CASSPDRPGANVLTF; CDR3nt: TGTGCCAGCTCACCGGACAGGCCTGGGGCCAACGTCCTGACTTTC
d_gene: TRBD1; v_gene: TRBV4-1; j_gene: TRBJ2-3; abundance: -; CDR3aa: CASSQPSRGGRDTQYF; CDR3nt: TGCGCCAGCAGCCAACCCTCACGAGGGGGCCGGGATACGCAGTATTTT
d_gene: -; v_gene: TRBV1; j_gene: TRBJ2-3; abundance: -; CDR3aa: CTSSQGVAGTDTQYF; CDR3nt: TGCACCAGCAGCCAAGGGGTGGCTGGCACAGATACGCAGTATTTT
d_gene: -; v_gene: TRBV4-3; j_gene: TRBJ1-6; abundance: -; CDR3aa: CASSLGTKSNSPLHF; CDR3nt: TGCGCCAGCAGCCTAGGGACCAAGAGTAATTCACCCCTCCACTTT
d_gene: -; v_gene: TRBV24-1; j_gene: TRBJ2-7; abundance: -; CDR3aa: CATSDLGHEQYF; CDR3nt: TGTGCCACCAGTGATTTGGGGCACGAGCAGTACTTC
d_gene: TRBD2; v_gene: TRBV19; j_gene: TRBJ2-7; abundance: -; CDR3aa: CASSSAGAGIPSDEQYF; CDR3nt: TGTGCCAGTAGTAGTGCAGGAGCGGGGATTCCGTCCGACGAGCAGTACTTC
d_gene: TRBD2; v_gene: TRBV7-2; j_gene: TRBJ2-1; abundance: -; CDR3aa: CASSWAGGPTYNEQFF; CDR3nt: TGTGCCAGCAGCTGGGCGGGAGGGCCCACCTACAATGAGCAGTTCTTC
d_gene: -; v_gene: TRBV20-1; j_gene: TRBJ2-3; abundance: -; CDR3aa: CSASNPSDTQYF; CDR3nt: TGCAGTGCTAGTAATCCATCAGATACGCAGTATTTT
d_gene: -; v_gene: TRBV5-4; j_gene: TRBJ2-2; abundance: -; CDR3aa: CASSLLASEMGGELFF; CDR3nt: TGTGCCAGCAGCTTGTTGGCTAGCGAGATGGGCGGGGAGCTGTTTTTT
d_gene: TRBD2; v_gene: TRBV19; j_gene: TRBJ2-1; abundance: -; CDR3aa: CASSRGLAGANEQFF; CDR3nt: TGTGCCAGTAGTAGGGGACTAGCGGGAGCAAATGAGCAGTTCTTC
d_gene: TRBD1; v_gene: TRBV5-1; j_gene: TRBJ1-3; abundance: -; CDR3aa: CASSLDDRASSGNTIYF; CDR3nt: TGCGCCAGCAGCTTGGACGACAGGGCGAGCTCTGGAAACACCATATATTTT
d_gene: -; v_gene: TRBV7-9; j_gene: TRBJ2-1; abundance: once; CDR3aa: CASSAPVVFSYNEQFF; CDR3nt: TGTGCCAGCAGCGCCCCGGTCGTGTTTTCCTACAATGAGCAGTTCTTC
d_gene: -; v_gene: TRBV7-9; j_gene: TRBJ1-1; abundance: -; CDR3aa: CASSLAENTEAFF; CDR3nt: TGTGCCAGCAGCTTAGCCGAGAACACTGAAGCTTTCTTT
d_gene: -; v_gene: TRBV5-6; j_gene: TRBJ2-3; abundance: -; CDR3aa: CASSLWTTPLTDTQYF; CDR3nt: TGTGCCAGCAGCTTGTGGACTACCCCTCTCACAGATACGCAGTATTTT
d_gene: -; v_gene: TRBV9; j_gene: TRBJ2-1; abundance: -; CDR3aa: CASSPQGQIKFNEQFF; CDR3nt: TGTGCCAGCAGCCCTCAAGGACAGATAAAGTTCAATGAGCAGTTCTTC
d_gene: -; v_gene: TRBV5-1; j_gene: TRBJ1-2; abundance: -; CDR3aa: CASSLHNRVGYGYTF; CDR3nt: TGCGCCAGCAGCTTGCATAACAGGGTGGGCTATGGCTACACCTTC
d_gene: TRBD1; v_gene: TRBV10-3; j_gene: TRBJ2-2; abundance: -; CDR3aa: CATTCPGTGYRELFF; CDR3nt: TGTGCCACCACATGTCCCGGGACAGGGTACCGGGAGCTGTTTTTT
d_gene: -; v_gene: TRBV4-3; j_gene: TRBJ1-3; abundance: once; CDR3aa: CASSQGAGTGNTIYF; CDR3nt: TGCGCCAGCAGCCAAGGCGCAGGGACAGGAAACACCATATATTTT
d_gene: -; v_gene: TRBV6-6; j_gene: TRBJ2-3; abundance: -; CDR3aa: CASSPTTDTQYF; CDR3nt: TGTGCCAGCAGCCCTACCACAGATACGCAGTATTTT
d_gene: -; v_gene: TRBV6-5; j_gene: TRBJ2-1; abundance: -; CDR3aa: CASSYSMGREINEQFF; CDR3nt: TGTGCCAGCAGTTACTCGATGGGGCGGGAAATCAATGAGCAGTTCTTC
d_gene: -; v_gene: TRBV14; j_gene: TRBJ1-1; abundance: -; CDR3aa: CASSQVANTEAFF; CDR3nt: TGTGCCAGCAGCCAAGTCGCGAACACTGAAGCTTTCTTT
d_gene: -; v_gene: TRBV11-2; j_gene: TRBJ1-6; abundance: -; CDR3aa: CASSARRGGSYNSPLHF; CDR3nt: TGTGCCAGCAGCGCCCGCAGGGGAGGGTCCTATAATTCACCCCTCCACTTT
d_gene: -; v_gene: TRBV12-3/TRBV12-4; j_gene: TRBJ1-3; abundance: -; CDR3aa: CASSASSGNTIYF; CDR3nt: TGTGCCTCCTCGGCCAGCTCTGGAAACACCATATATTTT
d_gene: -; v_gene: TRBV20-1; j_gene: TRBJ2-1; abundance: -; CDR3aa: CSASRAGPVLSSYNEQFF; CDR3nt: TGCAGTGCTAGTAGAGCTGGACCCGTTTTGAGCTCCTACAATGAGCAGTTCTTC
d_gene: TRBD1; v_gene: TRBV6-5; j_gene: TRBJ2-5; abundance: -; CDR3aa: CASSYLGQGGETQYF; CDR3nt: TGTGCCAGCAGTTACCTGGGACAGGGTGGAGAGACCCAGTACTTC
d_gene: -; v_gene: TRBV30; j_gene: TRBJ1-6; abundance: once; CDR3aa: CASEGDPLHF; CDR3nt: TGTGCCTCCGAGGGGGATCCCCTCCACTTT
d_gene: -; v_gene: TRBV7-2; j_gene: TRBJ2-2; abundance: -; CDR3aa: CASSFYGVQGNTGELFF; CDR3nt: TGTGCCAGCAGCTTCTACGGCGTACAGGGGAACACCGGGGAGCTGTTTTTT
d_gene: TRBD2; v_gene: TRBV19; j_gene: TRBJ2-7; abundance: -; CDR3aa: CASSTRTSVSYEQYF; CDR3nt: TGTGCCAGTAGTACCAGGACTAGCGTCTCCTACGAGCAGTACTTC
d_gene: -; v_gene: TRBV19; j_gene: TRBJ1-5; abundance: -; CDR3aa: CASRDGQVGNQPQHF; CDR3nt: TGTGCCAGTAGGGACGGGCAGGTTGGAAATCAGCCCCAGCATTTT
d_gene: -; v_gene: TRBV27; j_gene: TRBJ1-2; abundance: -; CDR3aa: CASKSKAAGTYGYTF; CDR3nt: TGTGCCAGCAAGAGTAAGGCGGCGGGAACATATGGCTACACCTTC
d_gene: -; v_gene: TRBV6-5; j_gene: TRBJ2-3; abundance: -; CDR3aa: CASSYGRRDTQYF; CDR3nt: TGTGCCAGCAGTTATGGTAGGAGGGATACGCAGTATTTT
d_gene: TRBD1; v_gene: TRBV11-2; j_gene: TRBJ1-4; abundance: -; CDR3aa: CASSLIGTGREKLFF; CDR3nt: TGTGCCAGCAGCTTAATCGGGACAGGGCGTGAAAAACTGTTTTTT
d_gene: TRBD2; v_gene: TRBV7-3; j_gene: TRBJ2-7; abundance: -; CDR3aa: CASSLTVGLAGAEQYF; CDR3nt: TGTGCCAGCAGCTTAACGGTGGGACTAGCGGGCGCCGAGCAGTACTTC
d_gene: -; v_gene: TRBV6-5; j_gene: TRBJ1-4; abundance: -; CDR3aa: CASSEGRTEKLFF; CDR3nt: TGTGCCAGCAGCGAGGGCCGGACGGAAAAACTGTTTTTT
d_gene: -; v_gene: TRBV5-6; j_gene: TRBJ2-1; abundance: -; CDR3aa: CASSSHINEQFF; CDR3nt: TGTGCCAGCAGCTCACACATTAATGAGCAGTTCTTC
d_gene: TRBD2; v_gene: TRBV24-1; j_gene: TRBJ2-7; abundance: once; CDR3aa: CATAGGAPYEQYF; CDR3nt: TGTGCCACCGCGGGAGGGGCCCCCTACGAGCAGTACTTC
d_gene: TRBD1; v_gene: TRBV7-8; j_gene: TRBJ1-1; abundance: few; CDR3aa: CATRQGLTWNTEAFF; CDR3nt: TGTGCCACCAGACAGGGACTTACGTGGAACACTGAAGCTTTCTTT
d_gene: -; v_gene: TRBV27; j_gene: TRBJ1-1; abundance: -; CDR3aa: CASSGRGGGNTEAFF; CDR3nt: TGTGCCAGCAGTGGGCGAGGGGGGGGGAACACTGAAGCTTTCTTT
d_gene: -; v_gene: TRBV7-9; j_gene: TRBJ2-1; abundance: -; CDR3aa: CASSLDFSNEQFF; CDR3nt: TGTGCCAGCAGCTTAGACTTTAGCAATGAGCAGTTCTTC
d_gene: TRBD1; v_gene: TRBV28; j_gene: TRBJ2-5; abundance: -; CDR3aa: CASSSPRDRMRGETQYF; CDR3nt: TGTGCCAGCAGCTCCCCCCGGGACAGGATGAGGGGAGAGACCCAGTACTTC